This T cell receptor (beta chain) stems from a study of cytomegalovirus exposure and HLA in healthy donors. Study outcomes and limitations: Earlier analysis found most TCR beta V segments productive about 90% or about 30% of the time.

The PCR used 60 Vbeta and 13 Jbeta primers. The data were produced by immunoSEQ multiplex PCR, yet TCRdb's version contains in-frame clones alone and is incomplete. The sample includes roughly 200,000 clones, 85% to 90% seen only once; the top ten take roughly 1%. Germline CDR1 reads SGHRS; CDR2 reads YFSETQ. The CDR3 has 15 amino acids. Trimming took 2 bases from V and 6 from J; bases not matched to a gene: 9. This clone was found once. Its matching antigen is unknown. Sample: PBMCs. This chain links TRBV5-1 with TRBJ2-7; 9 bases fit TRBD1. The receptor was isolated from a woman aged 18-30 years in good health and CMV-seronegative. The CDR3 DNA follows: TGCGCCAGCAGCTTTACGACAGGGGGACAGTCCGAGCAGTACTTC. Its translation: CASSFTTGGQSEQYF.